This entry concerns a single TCR beta chain. The V and J ends lost 5 bases and 3 bases respectively, with 14 bases between them. Germline V lookup: CDR1 KGHSH, CDR2 LQKENI. CDR3 length: 15 residues. In the original workflow: Counts of nucleated cells, estimated from reference gene primer amplification, were obtained. This table comes from immunoSEQ multiplex PCR, and its TCRdb copy is limited to in-frame clones, with some not included. V and J calls and clone size are as listed in that table; D and trimming were resolved from the DNA. This sample carries 250,000 to 400,000 clones, 89% of them seen once, and the ten largest clones take about 5%. This entry belongs to a study of blood T cell repertoires in COVID-19. Recruits, aged roughly 18 to 100 years, lived in 24 US areas. Categorization into cohorts depended on clinical history that participants reported.

The clonotype was recovered from a man aged 55 to 70 who had recovered from COVID-19. This chain joins TRBV18 and TRBJ1-5, with D maybe TRBD1 (5 bases). Source material: PBMCs or T cells enriched from blood (not recorded which). CDR3 sequence (DNA): TGTGCCAGCTCAGTGGCCCCAGGGCTCAATCAGCCCCAGCATTTT. Its protein is CASSVAPGLNQPQHF. Complete variable domain (other parts from reference TRBV18 and TRBJ1-5): NAGVMQNPRHLVRRRGQEARLRCSPMKGHSHVYWYRQLPEEGLKFMVYLQKENIIDESGMPKERFSAEFPKEGPSILRIQQVVRGDSAAYFCASSVAPGLNQPQHFGDGTRLSIL.